A selection of T cell receptor beta chains follows, all from one sample in a study of shared clonotypes between healthy human individuals. Profiling relied on immunoSEQ multiplex PCR, and the TCRdb table lists in-frame clones only, not all of them. The profile shows under 1 million clones, 85% to 95% of them singletons. Sample: naive CD8+ T cells sorted from blood. These receptors originate from a man younger than 45 in good health. Each CDR3 is given with its conserved first and last residue. D genes are given only for firm matches. Only some rows state a clone size, as once, few, many or a class for expanded clones.

D: TRBD1; J: TRBJ2-1; V: TRBV9; size: -; CDR3: CASSVGQGTYNEQFF; DNA: TGTGCCAGCAGCGTAGGACAGGGCACCTACAATGAGCAGTTCTTC
D: -; J: TRBJ1-1; V: TRBV5-6; size: once; CDR3: CASSLVQNSEAFF; DNA: TGTGCCAGCAGCTTGGTCCAGAACTCTGAAGCTTTCTTT
D: TRBD2; J: TRBJ2-7; V: TRBV7-6; size: -; CDR3: CASSSSGTSGGEQYF; DNA: TGTGCCAGCAGCTCCTCCGGGACTAGCGGGGGAGAGCAGTACTTC
D: TRBD2; J: TRBJ2-7; V: TRBV7-9; size: -; CDR3: CASSPKGLADYEQYF; DNA: TGTGCCAGCAGCCCAAAGGGACTAGCGGACTACGAGCAGTACTTC
D: -; J: TRBJ2-1; V: TRBV28; size: -; CDR3: CASSFYVLNEQFF; DNA: TGTGCCAGCAGTTTCTATGTTTTGAATGAGCAGTTCTTC
D: TRBD2; J: TRBJ2-1; V: TRBV4-1; size: once; CDR3: CASSPLGLAGYNEQFF; DNA: TGCGCCAGCAGCCCCCTCGGACTAGCGGGATACAATGAGCAGTTCTTC
D: -; J: TRBJ2-1; V: TRBV9; size: -; CDR3: CASSVGGSQSNEQFF; DNA: TGTGCCAGCAGCGTAGGGGGCAGCCAATCTAATGAGCAGTTCTTC
D: -; J: TRBJ1-1; V: TRBV19; size: -; CDR3: CASSNSIMNTEAFF; DNA: TGTGCCAGTAGTAACAGTATCATGAACACTGAAGCTTTCTTT
D: TRBD2; J: TRBJ2-7; V: TRBV27; size: -; CDR3: CASSLSLAGRNEQYF; DNA: TGTGCCAGCAGTTTATCATTAGCGGGGAGGAACGAGCAGTACTTC
D: TRBD1; J: TRBJ2-1; V: TRBV28; size: once; CDR3: CASSSGQGPYNEQFF; DNA: TGTGCCAGCAGTTCTGGACAGGGGCCCTACAATGAGCAGTTCTTC
D: -; J: TRBJ2-7; V: TRBV7-3; size: -; CDR3: CASSATLGDEQYF; DNA: TGTGCCAGCAGCGCTACTCTAGGGGACGAGCAGTACTTC
D: -; J: TRBJ1-2; V: TRBV5-1; size: -; CDR3: CASSLGGPTGNGYDTF; DNA: TGCGCCAGCAGCTTGGGCGGTCCAACAGGGAACGGATATGACACCTTC
D: -; J: TRBJ2-1; V: TRBV7-2; size: -; CDR3: CATETSYSYNEQFF; DNA: TGTGCCACGGAGACCAGCTACTCCTACAATGAGCAGTTCTTC
D: TRBD2; J: TRBJ2-1; V: TRBV28; size: -; CDR3: CASSLGLAGVRSYNEQFF; DNA: TGTGCCAGCAGTTTAGGGCTAGCGGGAGTACGGTCTTACAATGAGCAGTTCTTC
D: TRBD1; J: TRBJ1-2; V: TRBV28; size: -; CDR3: CASSPPGTAYGYTF; DNA: TGTGCCAGCAGCCCGCCCGGGACAGCCTATGGCTACACCTTC
D: TRBD2; J: TRBJ2-2; V: TRBV29-1; size: -; CDR3: CSNPGLAVTNTGELFF; DNA: TGCAGCAACCCGGGACTAGCGGTTACGAACACCGGGGAGCTGTTTTTT
D: TRBD1; J: TRBJ2-7; V: TRBV2; size: -; CDR3: CASSFPAKGQIYEQYF; DNA: TGTGCCAGCAGTTTTCCAGCAAAGGGACAGATCTACGAGCAGTACTTC
D: -; J: TRBJ2-2; V: TRBV6-6; size: -; CDR3: CASSLDRSSTGELFF; DNA: TGTGCCAGCAGCCTGGACAGAAGTTCCACCGGGGAGCTGTTTTTT
D: TRBD2; J: TRBJ2-5; V: TRBV10-1; size: -; CDR3: CASSESRGSQETQYF; DNA: TGCGCCAGCAGTGAAAGTCGCGGGAGCCAAGAGACCCAGTACTTC
D: TRBD1; J: TRBJ2-5; V: TRBV28; size: -; CDR3: CASSRRDRGQETQYF; DNA: TGTGCCAGCAGTCGCCGGGACAGGGGACAAGAGACCCAGTACTTC
D: -; J: TRBJ1-5; V: TRBV6-1; size: -; CDR3: CASSSTGLPQHF; DNA: TGTGCCAGCAGTTCCACAGGATTGCCCCAGCATTTT
D: TRBD2; J: TRBJ2-1; V: TRBV7-8; size: -; CDR3: CASSLLAGSSYNEQFF; DNA: TGTGCCAGCAGCTTGCTAGCGGGCTCCTCCTACAATGAGCAGTTCTTC
D: -; J: TRBJ2-3; V: TRBV28; size: -; CDR3: CASSSPTYITQYF; DNA: TGTGCCAGCAGTTCTCCGACCTATATTACGCAGTATTTT
D: -; J: TRBJ2-3; V: TRBV10-2; size: -; CDR3: CASSESEGVNQYF; DNA: TGCGCCAGCAGTGAGTCTGAGGGAGTAAACCAGTATTTT
D: -; J: TRBJ1-5; V: TRBV2; size: few; CDR3: CASSERAGRNQPQHF; DNA: TGTGCCAGCAGTGAACGAGCTGGGCGCAATCAGCCCCAGCATTTT
D: TRBD1; J: TRBJ1-2; V: TRBV10-3; size: -; CDR3: CAISEGGTDYGYTF; DNA: TGTGCCATCAGTGAAGGCGGGACAGACTATGGCTACACCTTC
D: -; J: TRBJ2-7; V: TRBV4-1; size: -; CDR3: CASSQEMGKGYEQYF; DNA: TGCGCCAGCAGCCAAGAAATGGGGAAAGGCTACGAGCAGTACTTC
D: -; J: TRBJ1-1; V: TRBV29-1; size: -; CDR3: CGFRALSMNTEAFF; DNA: TGCGGATTCAGAGCCCTTTCGATGAACACTGAAGCTTTCTTT
D: TRBD2; J: TRBJ2-1; V: TRBV19; size: -; CDR3: CASSIVAGRNEQFF; DNA: TGTGCCAGTAGTATCGTAGCGGGTCGGAATGAGCAGTTCTTC
D: -; J: TRBJ1-1; V: TRBV7-9; size: -; CDR3: CASSWKAGAGGTEAFF; DNA: TGTGCCAGCAGCTGGAAGGCGGGCGCCGGGGGGACTGAAGCTTTCTTT
D: -; J: TRBJ2-2; V: TRBV7-9; size: -; CDR3: CASSSIDNLTGELFF; DNA: TGTGCCAGCAGTTCTATAGACAATCTGACCGGGGAGCTGTTTTTT
D: -; J: TRBJ2-5; V: TRBV7-9; size: -; CDR3: CASSLGIETQYF; DNA: TGTGCCAGCAGCTTAGGTATCGAGACCCAGTACTTC
D: TRBD1; J: TRBJ2-7; V: TRBV18; size: -; CDR3: CASSPPDRPTYEQYF; DNA: TGTGCCAGCTCACCACCGGACAGGCCTACCTACGAGCAGTACTTC
D: -; J: TRBJ1-1; V: TRBV7-9; size: -; CDR3: CASSLPGTEAFF; DNA: TGTGCCAGCAGCTTACCGGGCACTGAAGCTTTCTTT
D: TRBD1; J: TRBJ2-7; V: TRBV5-1; size: -; CDR3: CASSWTGNSYEQYF; DNA: TGCGCCAGCAGCTGGACAGGAAACAGCTACGAGCAGTACTTC
D: -; J: TRBJ2-5; V: TRBV27; size: -; CDR3: CASSLYSNQETQYF; DNA: TGTGCCAGCAGTTTGTACAGTAACCAAGAGACCCAGTACTTC
D: TRBD1; J: TRBJ2-6; V: TRBV9; size: -; CDR3: CASSVALSTGGETGANVLTF; DNA: TGTGCCAGCAGCGTAGCCCTATCGACAGGGGGAGAGACTGGGGCCAACGTCCTGACTTTC
D: -; J: TRBJ1-1; V: TRBV28; size: -; CDR3: CASRLQSGRKAFF; DNA: TGTGCCAGCAGATTACAGAGTGGCAGAAAAGCTTTCTTT
D: -; J: TRBJ1-3; V: TRBV7-2; size: -; CDR3: CASSLFPGAGNTIYF; DNA: TGTGCCAGCAGCTTATTCCCAGGGGCTGGAAACACCATATATTTT
D: -; J: TRBJ2-7; V: TRBV4-3; size: -; CDR3: CASSQDTGTVEEQYF; DNA: TGCGCCAGCAGCCAAGATACAGGGACTGTCGAGGAGCAGTACTTC
D: -; J: TRBJ1-2; V: TRBV21-1; size: once; CDR3: CASSKPTNVYGYTF; DNA: TGTGCCAGCAGCAAACCCACGAACGTTTATGGCTACACCTTC
D: -; J: TRBJ2-7; V: TRBV30; size: -; CDR3: CAWSVGGTGPSYEQYF; DNA: TGTGCCTGGAGTGTAGGGGGAACAGGGCCCTCCTACGAGCAGTACTTC
D: -; J: TRBJ2-7; V: TRBV7-9; size: once; CDR3: CASSPDIGTPLYEQYF; DNA: TGTGCCAGCAGCCCCGACATAGGTACCCCCCTCTACGAGCAGTACTTC
D: TRBD2; J: TRBJ2-1; V: TRBV27; size: -; CDR3: CASSLESGRVNEQFF; DNA: TGTGCCAGCAGTCTCGAAAGCGGGAGGGTAAATGAGCAGTTCTTC
D: -; J: TRBJ2-7; V: TRBV7-3; size: -; CDR3: CASSSYIGYEQYF; DNA: TGTGCCAGCAGCTCCTACATAGGCTACGAGCAGTACTTC
D: -; J: TRBJ2-7; V: TRBV11-2; size: few; CDR3: CASSIQSVLEQYF; DNA: TGTGCCAGCAGCATACAATCCGTCTTAGAGCAGTACTTC
D: -; J: TRBJ2-3; V: TRBV12-1; size: -; CDR3: CASSRDIKRGAPLLAGTDTQYF; DNA: TGTGCCAGCAGTCGGGACATTAAGCGTGGGGCCCCCCTACTAGCCGGCACAGATACGCAGTATTTT
D: -; J: TRBJ1-4; V: TRBV4-3; size: -; CDR3: CASSQDVGRANEKLFF; DNA: TGCGCCAGCAGCCAAGACGTTGGACGGGCTAATGAAAAACTGTTTTTT
D: TRBD2; J: TRBJ2-5; V: TRBV2; size: -; CDR3: CASSDELAGVDQETQYF; DNA: TGTGCCAGCAGTGATGAACTAGCGGGAGTAGATCAAGAGACCCAGTACTTC
D: -; J: TRBJ2-7; V: TRBV9; size: -; CDR3: CASSVGQFSDEQYF; DNA: TGTGCCAGCAGCGTAGGACAGTTCTCGGACGAGCAGTACTTC
D: -; J: TRBJ2-2; V: TRBV6-1; size: -; CDR3: CASSEASGGTYANTGELFF; DNA: TGTGCCAGCAGTGAAGCGTCAGGAGGGACTTACGCGAACACCGGGGAGCTGTTTTTT